The sequence of this T cell receptor (beta chain) was determined in a study of blood T cells in healthy people across ages. Findings and caveats of the study: Nothing was known about donor CMV status, and this possibly confounded expanded clonotype changes.

Germline CDR1 LGHDT, CDR2 YNNKEL (reference sequence). Trimming cost V 3 bases and J 8 bases; bases outside gene matches: 6. The CDR3 spans 14 residues. This clonotype was counted between two and nine times. What it binds is not known. It was with a sample-barcoded 5' primer and a J-beta primer mix that a second PCR of roughly 7 to 12 cycles was run. Tags on each cDNA molecule came from a template-switch adaptor with 12 random nucleotides. Sequencing recovered at least 2.5 million CDR3-containing paired-end reads from each sample. Each CDR3 protein gets one entry after TCRdb re-called the 5' RACE reads with MiXCR. This repertoire shows around 750,000 distinct CDR3 sequences, about 48% found once; its top ten account for about 42%.

V is TRBV3-1 and J is TRBJ2-1; 8 bases agree with TRBD2. Sequences were obtained from blood. The source is a man at least 80 years old in good health. The CDR3 bases are TGTGCCAGCAGCCACGGACTAGCTTCGGATGAGCAGTTCTTC. Translation gives CASSHGLASDEQFF.